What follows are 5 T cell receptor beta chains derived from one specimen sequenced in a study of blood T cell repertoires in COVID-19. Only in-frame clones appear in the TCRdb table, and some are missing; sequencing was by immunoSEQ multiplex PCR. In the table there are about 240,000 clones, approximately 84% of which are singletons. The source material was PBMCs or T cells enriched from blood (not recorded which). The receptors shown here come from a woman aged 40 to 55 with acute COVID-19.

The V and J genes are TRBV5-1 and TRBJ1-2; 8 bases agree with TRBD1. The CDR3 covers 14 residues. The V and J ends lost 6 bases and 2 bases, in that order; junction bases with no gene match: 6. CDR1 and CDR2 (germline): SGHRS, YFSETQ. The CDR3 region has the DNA TGCGCCAGCACTCTGGACAGGGCAAACTATGGCTACACCTTC. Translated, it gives CASTLDRANYGYTF.

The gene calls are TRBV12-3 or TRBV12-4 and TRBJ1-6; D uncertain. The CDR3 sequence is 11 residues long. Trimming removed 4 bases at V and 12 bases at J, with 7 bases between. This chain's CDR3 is CASSSIGPLHF. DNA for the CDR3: TGTGCCAGCAGTTCAATCGGACCCCTCCACTTT.

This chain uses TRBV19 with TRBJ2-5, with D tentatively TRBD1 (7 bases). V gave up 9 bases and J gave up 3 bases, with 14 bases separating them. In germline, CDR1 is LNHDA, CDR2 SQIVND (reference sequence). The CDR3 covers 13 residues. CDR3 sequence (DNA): TGTGCCAGCACAGACAGGGAGGAAGAGACCCAGTACTTC. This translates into CASTDREEETQYF.

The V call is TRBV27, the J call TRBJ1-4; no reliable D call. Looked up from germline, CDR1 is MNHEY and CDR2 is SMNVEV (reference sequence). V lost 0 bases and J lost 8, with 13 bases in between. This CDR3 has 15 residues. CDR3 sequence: CASSLSVNEEEKLFF. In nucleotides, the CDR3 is TGTGCCAGCAGTTTATCGGTCAACGAGGAAGAAAAACTGTTTTTT.

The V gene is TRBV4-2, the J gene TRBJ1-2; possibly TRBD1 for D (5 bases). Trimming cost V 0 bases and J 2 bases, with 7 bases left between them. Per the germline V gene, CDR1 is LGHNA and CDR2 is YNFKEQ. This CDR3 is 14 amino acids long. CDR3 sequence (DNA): TGTGCCAGCAGCCAAGACGACAGAAACTATGGCTACACCTTC. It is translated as CASSQDDRNYGYTF.